These T cell receptor beta chains were read from a single sample in a study of CD8 T cells in Susac syndrome. TCRdb ran MiXCR on the immunoSEQ multiplex PCR reads and lists one entry per CDR3 protein. The table has around 200,000 distinct CDR3 sequences, 85% to 95% seen once. The sequenced sample consisted of CD4+ T cells from PBMCs. The receptors were gathered from a human donor in good health. Both conserved end residues are part of each CDR3. D genes are given only for firm matches. Size is stated for part of the rows, as once, few or many counts, or as a class when the clone is expanded.

length	D	size	V	J	DNA	CDR3
16	-	-	TRBV24-1	TRBJ2-1	TGTGCCACCAGTGATTCCTACAGAAGCTCCTACAATGAGCAGTTCTTC	CATSDSYRSSYNEQFF
13	-	once	TRBV3-1	TRBJ2-7	TGTGCCAGCAGCCACCGGACTGAATACGAGCAGTACTTC	CASSHRTEYEQYF
14	TRBD2	-	TRBV7-3	TRBJ2-1	TGTGCCAGCAGCATTACTAGCGGGAGCAGAGAGCAGTTCTTC	CASSITSGSREQFF
13	TRBD1	-	TRBV25-1	TRBJ1-2	TGTGCCAGCTCGACAGGGGGTGTCTATGGCTACACCTTC	CASSTGGVYGYTF
17	TRBD1	once	TRBV23-1	TRBJ2-1	TGCGCCAGCAGTCAATCGAAGAGGGACAGGGGGCTCAATGAGCAGTTCTTC	CASSQSKRDRGLNEQFF
12	-	-	TRBV20-1	TRBJ2-5	TGCTCCTCGCGCAGGGGCGGAGAGACCCAGTACTTC	CSSRRGGETQYF
17	TRBD2	-	TRBV14	TRBJ2-1	TGTGCCAGCAGCCCTGTACGCCGGGCTAGCGGGAGGAATGAGCAGTTCTTC	CASSPVRRASGRNEQFF
11	-	once	TRBV7-9	TRBJ1-2	TGTGCCAGCAGCTTAGTTTCCCCAGGGACCTTC	CASSLVSPGTF
13	-	-	TRBV10-3	TRBJ2-5	TGTGCCATCAGTGAGGTAGATCAAGAGACCCAGTACTTC	CAISEVDQETQYF
14	TRBD1	-	TRBV3-1	TRBJ1-6	TGTGCCAGCAGCCGTGGGACAGGGGGATCACCCCTCCACTTT	CASSRGTGGSPLHF
13	-	-	TRBV25-1	TRBJ1-1	TGTGCCAGCAGTCTCCACGGGAGTGGTGAAGCTTTCTTT	CASSLHGSGEAFF
14	-	-	TRBV29-1	TRBJ2-1	TGCAGCGTTCTTCGGGACCCGTCTTGGAATGAGCAGTTCTTC	CSVLRDPSWNEQFF
16	-	-	TRBV7-9	TRBJ1-2	TGTGCCAGCAGCCTGGGAACGGTAGAAAGCACACGGGGCTACACCTTC	CASSLGTVESTRGYTF
13	-	-	TRBV12-3/TRBV12-4	TRBJ2-7	TGTGCCAGCAGTTCCAACAGCGCTTACGAGCAGTACTTC	CASSSNSAYEQYF
17	-	-	TRBV7-7	TRBJ2-3	TGTGCTAGCAGCTCTTCAATGGGACCGCATGGGGCAGATACGCAGTATTTT	CASSSSMGPHGADTQYF
13	-	once	TRBV10-3	TRBJ1-1	TGTGCCATCGACCAAGGACAGAACACTGAAGCTTTCTTT	CAIDQGQNTEAFF
18	TRBD2	-	TRBV6-1	TRBJ2-3	TGTGCCAGCAGTCGCCAGAGGCTAGCGGACCTGAGACGGTTTACGCAGTATTTT	CASSRQRLADLRRFTQYF
13	-	-	TRBV29-1	TRBJ2-7	TGCAGCGTCGTAGGGGGTACAGCCTACGAGCAGTACTTC	CSVVGGTAYEQYF
12	-	-	TRBV29-1	TRBJ1-1	TGCAGCGTTGATCAGGGGTTGACTGAAGCTTTCTTT	CSVDQGLTEAFF
17	TRBD1	-	TRBV27	TRBJ2-1	TGTGCCAGCAGTTCCCCAGACAGGGGGCCATCCTACAATGAGCAGTTCTTC	CASSSPDRGPSYNEQFF
13	-	-	TRBV6-5	TRBJ1-2	TGTGCCAGCAGTTACTCGAGGGGTGGTGGCTACACCTTC	CASSYSRGGGYTF
15	TRBD2	once	TRBV9	TRBJ2-1	TGTGCCAGCAGCGTTACCGGGACTAGCGGGAATGAGCAGTTCTTC	CASSVTGTSGNEQFF
14	-	once	TRBV7-2	TRBJ2-7	TGTGCCAGCAAGGGGATCCCGGCTTCCTACGAGCAGTACTTC	CASKGIPASYEQYF
14	-	-	TRBV9	TRBJ2-1	TGTGCCAGCAGCGCACTAGGGGCAGAAAATGAGCAGTTCTTC	CASSALGAENEQFF
15	-	-	TRBV5-4	TRBJ2-3	TGTGCCAGCAGGACGGACAGTAGTAGCACAGATACGCAGTATTTT	CASRTDSSSTDTQYF
18	-	once	TRBV4-1	TRBJ1-4	TGCGCCAGCAGCCCCGGATCTGGTGTGGGGGCTTCCAATGAAAAACTGTTTTTT	CASSPGSGVGASNEKLFF
14	-	-	TRBV7-2	TRBJ2-3	TGTGCCAGCAGGATGAGACGGGACGGAGATACGCAGTATTTT	CASRMRRDGDTQYF
13	-	-	TRBV6-5	TRBJ2-5	TGTGCCAGCAGTTACCCCGCTCAAGAGACCCAGTACTTC	CASSYPAQETQYF
12	-	-	TRBV25-1	TRBJ1-2	TGTGCCAGCAGTGACACCTCCTATGGCTACACCTTC	CASSDTSYGYTF
15	-	-	TRBV5-4	TRBJ1-6	TGTGCCAGCAGCTTGGACTGGGGCAATAATTCACCCCTCCACTTT	CASSLDWGNNSPLHF
12	-	-	TRBV20-1	TRBJ1-2	TGCAGGCCAGGGGAACAGTTCTATGGCTACACCTTC	CRPGEQFYGYTF
14	-	-	TRBV20-1	TRBJ2-7	TGCAGTGCTAGATTGTGGGGCAACACCTACGAGCAGTACTTC	CSARLWGNTYEQYF
15	-	-	TRBV25-1	TRBJ1-1	TGTGCCAGCAGTGAAAGGTCAGGGGAGAACACTGAAGCTTTCTTT	CASSERSGENTEAFF
15	-	once	TRBV9	TRBJ2-3	TGTGCCAGCAGCGTACAGCCAGGGTCCACAGATACGCAGTATTTT	CASSVQPGSTDTQYF
14	-	few	TRBV12-3/TRBV12-4	TRBJ2-7	TGTGCCAGCAGTTTAACCAGGCCGTCCTACGAGCAGTACTTC	CASSLTRPSYEQYF
13	-	-	TRBV6-5	TRBJ2-1	TGTGCCAGCAGTTACTCGAGGGTGGGGGAGCAGTTCTTC	CASSYSRVGEQFF
15	-	once	TRBV20-1	TRBJ1-5	TGCAGTGCCCAACCGACAGAGTATAGCAATCAGCCCCAGCATTTT	CSAQPTEYSNQPQHF
14	-	-	TRBV24-1	TRBJ2-3	TGTGCCACCAGTGATGCCTTAGGAGCGGATACGCAGTATTTT	CATSDALGADTQYF
14	TRBD1	-	TRBV24-1	TRBJ2-1	TGTGCCACCGGGGGACAGGGGACCTACAATGAGCAGTTCTTC	CATGGQGTYNEQFF
14	TRBD1	-	TRBV19	TRBJ2-5	TGTGCCAGTAGTCTTCGACAGGGCAGGAGTACCCAGTACTTC	CASSLRQGRSTQYF
16	TRBD1	-	TRBV3-1	TRBJ2-1	TGTGCCAGCAGCCAAGGGGCGACAGGGGGCTACAATGAGCAGTTCTTC	CASSQGATGGYNEQFF
15	-	-	TRBV29-1	TRBJ2-2	TGCAGCGTTGTTTTAGCGGCAGCTAACACCGGGGAGCTGTTTTTT	CSVVLAAANTGELFF
13	-	-	TRBV12-3/TRBV12-4	TRBJ2-1	TGTGCCAGCAGTTTAGGGGCCCGCGCTGAGCAGTTCTTC	CASSLGARAEQFF
16	-	-	TRBV2	TRBJ1-2	TGTGCCAGCAGCCTGGACAGAAATCCGTATCTAGGTGGCTACACCTTC	CASSLDRNPYLGGYTF
15	-	once	TRBV20-1	TRBJ2-3	TGCAGTGCTGACCCCAATAGGGACTCCTCGGGGTCGCAGTATTTT	CSADPNRDSSGSQYF
13	-	-	TRBV5-6	TRBJ2-5	TGTGCCAGCAGCTTGGGGGACGGAGAGACCCAGTACTTC	CASSLGDGETQYF
13	-	-	TRBV29-1	TRBJ2-3	TGCAGCGTTGATCATGGGGGACGGAGTACGCAGTATTTT	CSVDHGGRSTQYF
16	-	-	TRBV20-1	TRBJ2-6	TGCAGTGCTCTTCCCGGGACTCCCTCTGGGGCCAACGTCCTGACTTTC	CSALPGTPSGANVLTF
17	-	-	TRBV27	TRBJ1-2	TGTGCCAGCAGTTTCGGTCTGGGGTCCAGGCTTAACTATGGCTACACCTTC	CASSFGLGSRLNYGYTF
15	-	-	TRBV20-1	TRBJ2-5	TGCAGTGCTGATGGGGAGAGGGACGGTCAAGAGACCCAGTACTTC	CSADGERDGQETQYF
14	TRBD1	-	TRBV7-2	TRBJ2-7	TGTGCCAGCAGTTCGGACAGGGCGGCCCACGAGCAGTACTTC	CASSSDRAAHEQYF
10	-	once	TRBV20-1	TRBJ1-2	TGCAGTGCTAGAGAGAACAGCTACACCTTC	CSARENSYTF